Given below is one T cell receptor beta chain in context. The antigen remains unidentified. This entry is derived from a study of TIL therapy for anti-PD-1-resistant metastatic lung cancer. Study-level information: Patients had a median age of around 54 years (range roughly 38-85).

The immunoSEQ assay was v3. Some clones are missing from TCRdb's copy, which holds only in-frame ones; the method was immunoSEQ multiplex PCR. The table shows 9,000 to 9,500 clones, with roughly 70% occurring only once. Trimming left V 6 bases short and J 5 bases short, with 16 bases between. This CDR3 region has 15 residues. Germline-derived CDR1 and CDR2 are SNHLY and FYNNEI. The study's findings and limits: This highly selected cohort may not generalize to typical lung cancer patients.

The time point: pre-treatment sample, taken before nivolumab and TIL therapy. Most excised metastases sampled were pleural nodules or supraclavicular lymph nodes. Stage 4 NSCLC adults joined between October 2017 and January 2020. Source: tumor tissue, taken at baseline. The origin of this receptor is a person aged 25 to 79 with non-small cell lung cancer. The chain is built from TRBV2 and TRBJ2-2; D tentatively reads TRBD1 or TRBD2 (5 bases each). The CDR3 DNA is TGTGCCAGCAGGGGACCCTTGGACGTGACCGGGGAGCTGTTTTTT. Translation gives CASRGPLDVTGELFF.